The 29 T cell receptor beta chains below come from one sample, sequenced in a study of blood T cell repertoires in COVID-19. Assay: immunoSEQ multiplex PCR; the TCRdb copy retains only in-frame clones and omits some. The repertoire holds fewer than 500,000 clones, with approximately 86% as singletons. Material for sequencing was PBMCs or T cells enriched from blood (not recorded which). The receptors were sampled from a woman under 30 who had recovered from COVID-19.

The chain couples TRBV7-9 to TRBJ1-5; 7 nucleotides match TRBD1. Germline CDR1 is SEHNR and CDR2 is FQNEAQ (reference sequence). The CDR3 is 14 residues long. Unmatched junction bases numbered 8, after V lost 5 bases and J lost 7 bases. CDR3 nucleotide sequence: TGTGCCAGCAGCCCAGGGGGGATAGGACAGCCCCAGCATTTT. Translating gives CASSPGGIGQPQHF.

V gene TRBV27 combines with J gene TRBJ1-1, with TRBD1 as a possible D gene (5 bases). This CDR3 contains 14 residues. The germline V gene has CDR1 MNHEY and CDR2 SMNVEV (reference sequence). Trimming pared 3 bases from V and 4 bases from J, leaving 12 bases between. The CDR3: CASSLGREVTEAFF. DNA of the CDR3: TGTGCCAGCAGTTTGGGCAGGGAGGTCACTGAAGCTTTCTTT.

J is TRBJ2-1 and V is TRBV7-3; TRBD2 agrees at 10 bases. Trimming cost V 2 bases and J 5 bases; bases outside gene matches: 0. Germline loops: CDR1 SGHTA, CDR2 FQGTGA. The CDR3 totals 14 residues. The CDR3 reads CASSLGLADNEQFF. CDR3 DNA sequence: TGTGCCAGCAGCTTAGGACTAGCGGACAATGAGCAGTTCTTC.

The CDR3 bases are TGTGCCAGCAGCCAAGAAGGGGCCCTCCACTTT. Protein product: CASSQEGALHF. This rearrangement joins TRBV14 to TRBJ1-6; tentative D call: TRBD1 (5 bases). Germline V lookup: CDR1 SGHDN, CDR2 FVKESK. The CDR3 runs to 11 residues. The germline V and J ends were trimmed by 0 bases and 14 bases, with 5 bases remaining between them. The full variable domain, completed using reference TRBV14 and TRBJ1-6, is EAGVTQFPSHSVIEKGQTVTLRCDPISGHDNLYWYRRVMGKEIKFLLHFVKESKQDESGMPNNRFLAERTGGTYSTLKVQPAELEDSGVYFCASSQEGALHFGNGTRLTVT.

This chain uses TRBV18 with TRBJ2-7; 8 bases map to TRBD1. Per the germline V gene, CDR1 is KGHSH and CDR2 is LQKENI. V lost 3 bases and J lost 2; bases outside the gene matches: 9. The CDR3 length is 16 residues. The chain's CDR3 is CASSPRTGIFAYEQYF. The CDR3 bases are TGTGCCAGCTCACCTAGGACAGGGATTTTTGCCTACGAGCAGTACTTC. Together with reference TRBV18 and TRBJ2-7, the CDR3 gives the full variable domain: NAGVMQNPRHLVRRRGQEARLRCSPMKGHSHVYWYRQLPEEGLKFMVYLQKENIIDESGMPKERFSAEFPKEGPSILRIQQVVRGDSAAYFCASSPRTGIFAYEQYFGPGTRLTVT.

This clone was found a few times. V is TRBV18 and J is TRBJ1-1; TRBD1 aligns across 12 bases. This CDR3 has 17 residues. From germline, CDR1 is KGHSH and CDR2 LQKENI. V lost 2 bases to trimming and J lost 1 base; unmatched junction nucleotides: 5. In DNA, the CDR3 is TGTGCCAGCTCACCAGGGACAGGGGGCGTTGGGAACACTGAAGCTTTCTTT. Its protein product is CASSPGTGGVGNTEAFF. The full variable domain, completed using reference TRBV18 and TRBJ1-1, is NAGVMQNPRHLVRRRGQEARLRCSPMKGHSHVYWYRQLPEEGLKFMVYLQKENIIDESGMPKERFSAEFPKEGPSILRIQQVVRGDSAAYFCASSPGTGGVGNTEAFFGQGTRLTVV.

The chain couples TRBV28 to TRBJ1-1, with D possibly TRBD1 on 5 matching bases. V was trimmed by 4 bases and J by 3 bases, leaving 24 bases between them. This CDR3 comprises 18 residues. The germline V gene encodes CDR1 MDHEN and CDR2 SYDVKM. CDR3 in DNA: TGTGCCAGCAGTTCTCTCGGGACCCGGGCGGGGGTTGACACTGAAGCTTTCTTT. The encoded protein is CASSSLGTRAGVDTEAFF.

The chain joins TRBV6-5 to TRBJ2-1; D is possibly TRBD1 (6 bases). CDR3 length: 11 residues. Germline CDR1 is MNHEY and CDR2 is SVGAGI. Trimming pared 6 bases from V and 9 bases from J, leaving 9 bases between. The CDR3 sequence is CASSQGTEQFF. CDR3 bases: TGTGCCAGCAGCCAGGGGACTGAGCAGTTCTTC.

This clone was detected a few times. The chain recombines TRBV7-8 with TRBJ1-1; 9 bases are shared with TRBD1. Germline V lookup: CDR1 SGHVS, CDR2 FQNEAQ. The V segment lost 7 bases and the J segment 0 bases; nucleotides outside the gene matches: 6. The length of the CDR3 is 15 residues. The CDR3 here is CASIKTGGVNTEAFF. The DNA for the CDR3 is TGTGCCAGCATAAAGACAGGGGGTGTGAACACTGAAGCTTTCTTT.

This chain connects TRBV7-9 to TRBJ2-2, with 7 positions matching TRBD1. This CDR3 region has 15 residues. CDR1 is SEHNR and CDR2 is FQNEAQ in the germline V gene (reference sequence). V shed 7 bases and J 0 bases; nucleotides not matched to a gene: 5. CDR3 nucleotides: TGTGCCAGCACCCGGACAGGCTCGAACACCGGGGAGCTGTTTTTT. Protein: CASTRTGSNTGELFF.

CDR3 residues: CAISDLSGAGKTGNTIYF. In DNA, the CDR3 is TGTGCCATCAGTGACTTGTCAGGGGCGGGCAAGACGGGAAACACCATATATTTT. The chain recombines TRBV10-3 with TRBJ1-3, with D possibly being TRBD1 (6 bases). In germline, CDR1 is ENHRY, CDR2 SYGVKD. This CDR3 is 18 amino acids long. V was trimmed by 3 bases and J by 4 bases, leaving 22 bases between them.

This clone appeared once. Here the CDR3 DNA reads TGTGCCAGCAGTGACTCTAGGACTAGCGGGGGGGCCGGAACAGATACGCAGTATTTT. Protein sequence: CASSDSRTSGGAGTDTQYF. The chain uses TRBV6-4 and TRBJ2-3; TRBD2 aligns across 15 bases. The germline CDR1 and CDR2 sequences are MRHNA and SNTAGT. Trimming cost V 0 bases and J 3 bases; bases outside gene matches: 7. CDR3 length equals 19 residues.

This clone was found a few times. The chain employs TRBV7-2 and TRBJ1-5; the D gene is possibly TRBD1 (6 bases). CDR1 and CDR2 (germline): SGHTA, FQGNSA. This CDR3 spans 14 amino acids. V dropped 1 base and J dropped 6 bases, with 10 bases sitting between them. CDR3 nucleotides: TGTGCCAGCAGCTTAGAGGGGGTTGGTCAGCCCCAGCATTTT. Its protein is CASSLEGVGQPQHF.

V is TRBV7-2 and J is TRBJ1-2; TRBD1 matches at 7 bases. V lost 5 bases, J lost 5 bases, and 5 bases stayed unmatched. Germline V gene data show CDR1 as SGHTA and CDR2 as FQGNSA. The CDR3 runs 13 residues. CDR3 coding DNA: TGTGCCAGCAGCCCCCAGACAGGGTATGGCTACACCTTC. Protein: CASSPQTGYGYTF.

The chain recombines TRBV11-3 with TRBJ2-3; 9 bases map to TRBD2. The junction had 2 bases not matched to a gene; V was cut back by 3 bases and J by 1 base. This CDR3 spans 15 amino acids. Germline V gene data show CDR1 as SGHNT and CDR2 as YENEEA. CDR3: CASSFLAGGTDTQYF. The CDR3, as DNA: TGTGCCAGCAGCTTTTTAGCGGGGGGCACAGATACGCAGTATTTT.

This chain connects TRBV7-2 to TRBJ2-1; tentative D call: TRBD2 (6 bases). Between the trimmed V and J ends, which lost 5 bases and 4 bases, there was a span of 15 bases. The CDR3 extends over 15 amino acids. CDR1 is SGHTA and CDR2 is FQGNSA in the germline V gene. The CDR3 is CASSPRVSGYNEQFF. CDR3 DNA sequence: TGTGCCAGCAGCCCCCGGGTTAGCGGTTACAATGAGCAGTTCTTC. The full variable domain, its missing parts supplied by reference TRBV7-2 and TRBJ2-1, is GAGVSQSPSNKVTEKGKDVELRCDPISGHTALYWYRQSLGQGLEFLIYFQGNSAPDKSGLPSDRFSAERTGGSVSTLTIQRTQQEDSAVYLCASSPRVSGYNEQFFGPGTRLTVL.

This clone was seen once. V gene TRBV2 combines with J gene TRBJ1-1; no reliable D call. CDR3 length equals 13 residues. Trimming stripped 6 bases from V and 2 bases from J, with 10 bases between. CDR1 and CDR2 (germline): SNHLY, FYNNEI. CDR3 nucleotide sequence: TGTGCCAGCAGCCTAGAATTAAACACTGAAGCTTTCTTT. It yields the protein CASSLELNTEAFF. The entire variable domain, with the rest obtained from reference TRBV2 and TRBJ1-1, is as follows: EPEVTQTPSHQVTQMGQEVILRCVPISNHLYFYWYRQILGQKVEFLVSFYNNEISEKSEIFDDQFSVERPDGSNFTLKIRSTKLEDSAMYFCASSLELNTEAFFGQGTRLTVV.

The chain carries TRBV19 and TRBJ1-5, with TRBD1 identical over 8 bases. Per germline, CDR1 LNHDA and CDR2 SQIVND (reference sequence). With 10 bases clipped from V and 7 bases from J, the junction kept 9 bases outside the gene matches. The CDR3 runs to 13 residues. The CDR3 spells CATTTGAEQPQHF. CDR3 nucleotide sequence: TGTGCCACCACGACAGGGGCGGAACAGCCCCAGCATTTT. Together with reference TRBV19 and TRBJ1-5, the CDR3 gives the full variable domain: DGGITQSPKYLFRKEGQNVTLSCEQNLNHDAMYWYRQDPGQGLRLIYYSQIVNDFQKGDIAEGYSVSREKKESFPLTVTSAQKNPTAFYLCATTTGAEQPQHFGDGTRLSIL.

V and J are TRBV6-5 and TRBJ2-5; D perhaps matches TRBD2 (6 bases). The germline CDR1 and CDR2 sequences are MNHEY and SVGAGI. Trimming shortened V by 6 bases and J by 6 bases, and 8 bases separated the two germline ends. The CDR3 runs to 11 residues. The CDR3 sequence: CASRGGQTQYF. DNA of the CDR3: TGTGCCAGCAGGGGGGGACAGACCCAGTACTTC.

The chain recombines TRBV6-4 with TRBJ1-2, with unresolved D. V dropped 5 bases and J dropped 8 bases, with 21 bases sitting between them. The CDR3 sequence is 15 residues long. Germline V CDR1 and CDR2: MRHNA, SNTAGT. The CDR3 DNA reads as TGTGCCAGCAGTCGTGAGGGAGCCTCATCGGAGGGCTACACCTTC. Protein: CASSREGASSEGYTF.

The chain uses TRBV5-1 and TRBJ1-2; D is undetermined. The CDR3 is 13 residues long. Per germline, CDR1 SGHRS and CDR2 YFSETQ. V was pared by 5 bases and J by 1 base, with 9 bases between. The CDR3 DNA is TGCGCCAGCAGAGGAGAAGGTAACTATGGCTACACCTTC. Translation: CASRGEGNYGYTF.

The J gene is TRBJ1-3, the V gene TRBV30, with TRBD1 identical over 9 bases. The CDR3 is made up of 15 amino acids. The J segment lost 0 bases and the V segment lost 0 bases, leaving 0 bases of the junction unmatched. Germline CDR1 GTSNPN, CDR2 SVGIG (reference sequence). The chain's CDR3 is CAWSVQGASGNTIYF. CDR3 in DNA: TGTGCCTGGAGTGTACAGGGGGCCTCTGGAAACACCATATATTTT.

This chain connects TRBV6-5 to TRBJ1-1; D remains ambiguous. V lost 5 bases to trimming and J lost 2 bases, with 12 bases between them. This CDR3 spans 14 amino acids. Germline CDR1 is MNHEY and CDR2 is SVGAGI. CDR3 nucleotide sequence: TGTGCCAGCAGTCCCTCACGGGTAAACACTGAAGCTTTCTTT. Its translation: CASSPSRVNTEAFF.

The chain uses TRBV27 and TRBJ2-1; D is perhaps TRBD2 (6 bases). Germline CDR1 MNHEY, CDR2 SMNVEV (reference sequence). Trimming took 5 bases from V and 7 from J, leaving 12 bases between them. The CDR3 runs 13 residues. The CDR3 is CASSPWGDNEQFF. The DNA of the CDR3 is TGTGCCAGCAGTCCTTGGGGGGATAATGAGCAGTTCTTC.

The chain links TRBV7-9 to TRBJ1-1, with 9 positions matching TRBD1. The germline gives CDR1 SEHNR, CDR2 FQNEAQ (reference sequence). This CDR3 has 13 residues. The junction had 4 bases not matched to a gene; V was cut back by 2 bases and J by 9 bases. CDR3 region: CASSLQTGGQAFF. The CDR3 DNA reads TGTGCCAGCAGCTTACAGACAGGGGGACAAGCTTTCTTT.

This clone was seen more than once but under ten times. The chain employs TRBV19 and TRBJ2-7; 7 bases are shared with TRBD2. Looked up from germline, CDR1 is LNHDA and CDR2 is SQIVND (reference sequence). There are 14 residues in the CDR3. V lost 9 bases, J lost 0 bases, and 8 bases stayed unmatched. Here the CDR3 DNA reads TGTGCCAGCTCAACCAGCGGGGACTCCTACGAGCAGTACTTC. Encoded protein: CASSTSGDSYEQYF.

V and J are TRBV5-1 and TRBJ1-3; D is ambiguous. The CDR3 sequence is 14 residues long. Germline V CDR1 and CDR2: SGHRS, YFSETQ. Trimming removed 2 bases from V and 4 bases from J, with 10 bases in between. CDR3 region: CASSLGGMGNTIYF. CDR3 nucleotides: TGCGCCAGCAGCTTAGGAGGGATGGGAAACACCATATATTTT.

This chain uses TRBV5-1 with TRBJ2-5; TRBD1 aligns across 9 bases. From germline, CDR1 is SGHRS and CDR2 YFSETQ. V gave up 0 bases and J gave up 2 bases; unmatched junction bases: 8. The CDR3 covers 17 residues. The CDR3 nucleotides are TGCGCCAGCAGCTTGGATTGGACAGGGGACAATCAAGAGACCCAGTACTTC. Protein sequence: CASSLDWTGDNQETQYF.

The CDR3 sequence is CAWSRGGLGGYTF. DNA of the CDR3: TGTGCCTGGAGTAGGGGGGGGTTGGGAGGCTACACCTTC. The chain employs TRBV30 and TRBJ1-2; D is perhaps TRBD1 (6 bases). Germline CDR1 reads GTSNPN; CDR2 reads SVGIG (reference sequence). Deletions cut 2 bases from V and 8 bases from J, with 15 bases between. CDR3 length: 13 residues.